These 25 T cell receptor beta chains came from one sample sequenced in a study of OX40 agonist ivuxolimab in advanced cancers. Generated by immunoSEQ multiplex PCR, the TCRdb table keeps only in-frame clones and is missing some. The table shows roughly 89,000 clones, with about 88% occurring only once. The sequenced sample was CD4+ or CD8+ T cells sorted from blood, obtained in a trial of the OX40 agonist ivuxolimab. These receptors were taken from an adult with an advanced solid tumor such as melanoma, head and neck, liver or kidney cancer.

J is TRBJ1-2 and V is TRBV7-6, with 8 bases that match TRBD1. J was trimmed by 8 bases and V by 5 bases; bases with no gene match: 19. This CDR3 has 17 residues. Germline-derived CDR1 and CDR2 are SGHVS and FNYEAQ. As DNA, the CDR3 is TGTGCCAGCAGCCTCACACGACCGGGACAGGCTATGAAGGGCTACACCTTC. It yields the protein CASSLTRPGQAMKGYTF.

This chain links TRBV28 with TRBJ2-4; TRBD1 matches at 10 bases. The germline CDR1 and CDR2 sequences are MDHEN and SYDVKM. The CDR3 runs 15 residues. V lost 6 bases and J lost 7; bases outside the gene matches: 9. The CDR3 DNA follows: TGTGCCAGCAGCCCCAGGACAGGGGGGCCGAACATTCAGTACTTC. It encodes CASSPRTGGPNIQYF.

The chain recombines TRBV4-3 with TRBJ1-1; the D is unclear. The V and J ends lost 3 bases and 11 bases respectively, with 25 bases between them. There are 16 residues in the CDR3. Germline CDR1 is LGHNA and CDR2 is YSLEER. For the CDR3, the DNA is TGCGCCAGCAGCCAGGATACCATTAACCCTGGGGTAAGGGCTTTCTTT. Residues: CASSQDTINPGVRAFF.

The rearrangement links TRBV10-3 to TRBJ2-7; D is unclear. This CDR3 region has 12 residues. V lost 3 bases and J lost 6, with 9 bases in between. CDR1 ENHRY and CDR2 SYGVKD come from the germline V gene. CDR3 DNA sequence: TGTGCCATCAGTGATACCAGAGGCGAGCAGTACTTC. Translated, it gives CAISDTRGEQYF.

This chain connects TRBV28 to TRBJ1-2; D might be TRBD1 (5 bases). The germline V gene has CDR1 MDHEN and CDR2 SYDVKM. V was trimmed by 8 bases and J by 5 bases, leaving 21 bases between them. The CDR3 totals 15 residues. The CDR3 is CASEPPQGVGYGYTF. The CDR3 nucleotides read TGTGCCAGCGAGCCCCCCCAGGGCGTAGGGTATGGCTACACCTTC.

This clone was observed a handful of times. The rearrangement uses TRBV7-2 and TRBJ1-6; 7 bases are a match to TRBD1. V dropped 5 bases and J dropped 10; count of bases not matched to a gene: 8. Germline CDR1 is SGHTA and CDR2 is FQGNSA. The CDR3 sequence is 14 residues long. The CDR3 loop reads CASSEGGWGSPLHF. CDR3 sequence (DNA): TGTGCCAGCAGCGAAGGGGGCTGGGGATCACCCCTCCACTTT.

This rearrangement joins TRBV7-3 to TRBJ2-2; D may be TRBD2 (5 bases). CDR1 and CDR2 (germline): SGHTA, FQGTGA. The CDR3 covers 13 residues. Trimming pared 8 bases from V and 6 bases from J, leaving 13 bases between. The CDR3 loop is CASARGSSGELFF. As DNA, the CDR3 is TGTGCCAGCGCCCGAGGGAGCTCCGGGGAGCTGTTTTTT.

This chain connects TRBV28 to TRBJ1-6, with D hard to call. CDR3 size: 15 residues. CDR1 MDHEN and CDR2 SYDVKM come from the germline V gene. The ends were cut back, 6 bases at V and 2 bases at J, with 11 bases in the middle. In DNA, the CDR3 is TGTGCCAGCAGAAAATCCACACCCTATAATTCACCCCTCCACTTT. Translated, it gives CASRKSTPYNSPLHF.

The chain has TRBV5-1 and TRBJ1-1; no clear D gene. Trimming took 4 bases from V and 0 from J, leaving 10 bases between them. This CDR3 spans 14 amino acids. Germline lookup yields CDR1 SGHRS and CDR2 YFSETQ. The CDR3 region is CASSQQTVNTEAFF. CDR3 DNA: TGCGCCAGCAGCCAGCAGACCGTGAACACTGAAGCTTTCTTT.

The J gene is TRBJ1-4, the V gene TRBV7-2, with D perhaps TRBD1 (5 bases). Germline CDR1 and CDR2: SGHTA and FQGNSA. The CDR3 consists of 15 residues. V was shortened by 3 bases and J by 1 base, with 9 bases between the two germline ends. CDR3 sequence reads: CASSLGGKTNEKLFF. CDR3 coding DNA: TGTGCCAGCAGCTTGGGGGGAAAAACTAATGAAAAACTGTTTTTT. The full variable domain, rest sourced from reference TRBV7-2 and TRBJ1-4, is GAGVSQSPSNKVTEKGKDVELRCDPISGHTALYWYRQSLGQGLEFLIYFQGNSAPDKSGLPSDRFSAERTGGSVSTLTIQRTQQEDSAVYLCASSLGGKTNEKLFFGSGTQLSVL.

V is TRBV6-1 and J is TRBJ1-4, with a weak D call TRBD1 (5 bases). The CDR3 is 12 amino acids. V lost 7 bases to trimming and J lost 8 bases, with 11 bases between them. Looked up from germline, CDR1 is MNHNS and CDR2 is SASEGT. The DNA for the CDR3 is TGTGCCAGCAAAGAGGGGTTCGAAAAACTGTTTTTT. Translating it yields CASKEGFEKLFF.

The rearrangement links TRBV2 to TRBJ1-5; 11 bases line up with TRBD1. Germline assignment: CDR1 SNHLY and CDR2 FYNNEI. V was pared by 7 bases and J by 7 bases, with 6 bases of the junction left unmatched. The CDR3 has 14 residues. CDR3 protein: CASIPGQGGQPQHF. CDR3 nucleotide sequence: TGTGCCAGCATCCCGGGACAGGGGGGACAGCCCCAGCATTTT.

This clone was recorded only once. The CDR3 sequence is CASSWGPGGNYGYTF. Written as DNA, the CDR3 is TGTGCCAGCAGCTGGGGTCCAGGGGGCAACTATGGCTACACCTTC. V is TRBV5-6 and J is TRBJ1-2; the match to TRBD1 covers 8 bases. V trimming: 3 bases; J trimming: 2 bases; junction bases outside the gene matches: 6. This CDR3 spans 15 amino acids. CDR1 and CDR2 (germline): SGHDT, YYEEEE.

The chain combines TRBV7-9 with TRBJ2-6, with no clear D. The V gene's germline CDR1 is SEHNR and CDR2 FQNEAQ (reference sequence). The CDR3 loop spans 15 amino acids. Trimming removed 5 bases from V and 0 bases from J, with 8 bases in between. The CDR3 reads CASSPWGSGANVLTF. CDR3 DNA sequence: TGTGCCAGCAGCCCCTGGGGCTCTGGGGCCAACGTCCTGACTTTC.

The chain uses TRBV28 and TRBJ2-7, with a weak D call TRBD1 (6 bases). This CDR3 is built from 13 residues. V shed 8 bases and J shed 2 bases, with 13 bases lying between them. CDR1 is MDHEN and CDR2 is SYDVKM in the germline V gene. The CDR3, as DNA: TGTGCCAGCGCTGTAGGGACAACCTACGAGCAGTACTTC. Translation gives CASAVGTTYEQYF.

The V call is TRBV27, the J call TRBJ1-2; 7 bases map to TRBD1. The CDR3 loop spans 16 amino acids. The germline V gene encodes CDR1 MNHEY and CDR2 SMNVEV (reference sequence). J was trimmed by 4 bases and V by 2 bases; bases with no gene match: 10. The CDR3 DNA reads TGTGCCAGCAGTTTAAGGGGGACAGCCCGGCTCTATGGCTACACCTTC. Translated: CASSLRGTARLYGYTF.

This sequence joins TRBV5-6 and TRBJ1-2, with 9 bases aligning to TRBD1. V was pared by 4 bases and J by 8 bases, with 12 bases of the junction left unmatched. CDR3 length equals 15 residues. Germline CDR1 and CDR2: SGHDT and YYEEEE. The CDR3 coding sequence is TGTGCCAGCAGCCCGGACAGGGGACAGCCCTGGGGCTACACCTTC. The encoded protein is CASSPDRGQPWGYTF.

V gene TRBV7-9 combines with J gene TRBJ2-1, with 11 nucleotides matching TRBD2. This CDR3 is built from 16 residues. CDR1 is SEHNR, CDR2 FQNEAQ, per germline (reference sequence). V lost 5 bases to trimming and J lost 6 bases; unmatched junction nucleotides: 9. The CDR3 DNA reads TGTGCCAGCAGCGCGAAAGTAGCGGGGGGGTCCAATGAGCAGTTCTTC. Translated: CASSAKVAGGSNEQFF.

The rearrangement uses TRBV10-3 and TRBJ1-1; D is undetermined. CDR1 is ENHRY, CDR2 SYGVKD, per germline. Trimming left V 3 bases short and J 7 bases short, with 6 bases between. This CDR3 spans 11 amino acids. The CDR3 here is CAISDGIEAFF. DNA of the CDR3: TGTGCCATCAGTGACGGCATTGAAGCTTTCTTT.

This clone was counted a few times. V is TRBV5-1 and J is TRBJ2-1; D possibly corresponds to TRBD2 (5 bases). Trimming shortened V by 6 bases and J by 0 bases, and 16 bases separated the two germline ends. Germline CDR1 and CDR2: SGHRS and YFSETQ. The CDR3 has 16 amino acids. CDR3 sequence reads: CASKAEVGSSYNEQFF. The CDR3 DNA follows: TGCGCCAGCAAAGCAGAGGTGGGGAGCTCCTACAATGAGCAGTTCTTC.

This clone came up a few times. This chain uses TRBV4-3 with TRBJ2-3; D is unclear. Germline CDR1 and CDR2: LGHNA and YSLEER. This CDR3 region has 16 residues. Trimming shortened V by 0 bases and J by 4 bases, and 14 bases separated the two germline ends. As DNA, the CDR3 is TGCGCCAGCAGCCAAGATCACATGGGGTGGGCAGATACGCAGTATTTT. Its protein product is CASSQDHMGWADTQYF.

The chain links TRBV4-2 to TRBJ2-2; 8 bases are shared with TRBD1. CDR1 is LGHNA and CDR2 is YNFKEQ in the germline V gene. The CDR3 is made up of 17 amino acids. Losses at the gene ends were 1 base for V and 0 bases for J; bases not matched to a gene: 4. DNA of the CDR3: TGTGCCAGCAGCCAAGTGTGGACAGGGTCGAACACCGGGGAGCTGTTTTTT. Translation gives CASSQVWTGSNTGELFF.

The J gene is TRBJ2-7, the V gene TRBV19; D may be TRBD1 (6 bases). The CDR3 runs to 13 residues. CDR1 and CDR2 from the germline V gene are LNHDA and SQIVND (reference sequence). V was trimmed by 3 bases and J by 2 bases, leaving 8 bases between them. CDR3 in amino acids: CASSIGDTYEQYF. CDR3 DNA: TGTGCCAGTAGTATTGGGGACACCTACGAGCAGTACTTC.

V and J are TRBV5-4 and TRBJ2-7; no firm D call. Germline V gives CDR1 SGHNT, CDR2 YYREEE (reference sequence). CDR3 size: 13 residues. Trimming stripped 6 bases from V and 5 bases from J, with 15 bases between. The chain's CDR3 is CASTPGFGDEQYF. The DNA of the CDR3 is TGTGCCAGCACCCCGGGTTTTGGCGACGAGCAGTACTTC.

V gene TRBV4-2 combines with J gene TRBJ1-2; 7 nucleotides line up with TRBD1. V shed 8 bases and J 8 bases; nucleotides not matched to a gene: 5. The CDR3 consists of 11 residues. The germline V gene encodes CDR1 LGHNA and CDR2 YNFKEQ. CDR3 bases: TGTGCCAGCGGGGACAGTAAAGGCTACACCTTC. Protein product: CASGDSKGYTF.